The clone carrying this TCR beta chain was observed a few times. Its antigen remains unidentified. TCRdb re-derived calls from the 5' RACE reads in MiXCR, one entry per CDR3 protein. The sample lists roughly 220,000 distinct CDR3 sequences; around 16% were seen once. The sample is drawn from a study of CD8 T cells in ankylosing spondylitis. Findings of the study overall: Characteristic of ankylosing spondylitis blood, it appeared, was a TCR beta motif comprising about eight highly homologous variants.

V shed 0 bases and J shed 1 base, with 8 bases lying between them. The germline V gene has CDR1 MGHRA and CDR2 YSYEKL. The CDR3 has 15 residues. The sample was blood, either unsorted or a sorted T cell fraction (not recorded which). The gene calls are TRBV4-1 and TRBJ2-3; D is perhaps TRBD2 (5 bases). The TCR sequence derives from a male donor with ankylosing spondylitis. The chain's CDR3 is CASSQDGSGTDTQYF. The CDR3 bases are TGCGCCAGCAGCCAAGATGGGAGCGGCACAGATACGCAGTATTTT.